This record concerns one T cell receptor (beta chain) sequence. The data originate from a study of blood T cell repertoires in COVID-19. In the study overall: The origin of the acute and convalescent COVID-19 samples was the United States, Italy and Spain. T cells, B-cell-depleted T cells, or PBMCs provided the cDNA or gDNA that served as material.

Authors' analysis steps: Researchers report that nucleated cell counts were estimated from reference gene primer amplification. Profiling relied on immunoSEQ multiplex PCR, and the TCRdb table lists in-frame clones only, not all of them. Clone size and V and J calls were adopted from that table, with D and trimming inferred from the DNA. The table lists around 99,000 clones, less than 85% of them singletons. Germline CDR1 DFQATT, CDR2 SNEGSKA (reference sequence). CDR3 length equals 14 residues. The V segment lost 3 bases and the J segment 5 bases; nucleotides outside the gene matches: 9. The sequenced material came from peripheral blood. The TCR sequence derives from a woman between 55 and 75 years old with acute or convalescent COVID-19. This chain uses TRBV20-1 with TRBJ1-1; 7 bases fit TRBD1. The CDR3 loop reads CSASSRQGWTEAFF. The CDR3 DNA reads TGCAGTGCTAGTAGCCGACAGGGCTGGACTGAAGCTTTCTTT.